This TCR beta chain appears in the sequencing data of a study of identical twins. Points from the study as a whole: The more abundant beta clonotypes in cord blood had fewer insertions, and memory repertoires did not show this.

This clonotype has only a few counts. No antigen is known for it. TCRdb processed the 5' RACE reads anew with MiXCR; each CDR3 protein has one entry. The repertoire has about 920,000 distinct CDR3 sequences, 10% to 15% of them found once; the top ten carry about 1.5%. Everyone who gave samples was a healthy Caucasian. With V trimmed by 5 bases and J by 6 bases, 9 bases remained unmatched. CDR1 and CDR2 from the germline V gene are MRHNA and SNTAGT. The CDR3 totals 14 residues. These data also featured in a second study, about yellow fever vaccine responses in identical twins.

This chain links TRBV6-4 with TRBJ1-1; 7 bases are shared with TRBD1. This clonotype was obtained from a woman aged 18 to 35 in good health. Sequencing used PBMCs. The CDR3 is CASSYTGEVAEAFF. CDR3 bases: TGTGCCAGCAGTTATACAGGGGAGGTTGCTGAAGCTTTCTTT.